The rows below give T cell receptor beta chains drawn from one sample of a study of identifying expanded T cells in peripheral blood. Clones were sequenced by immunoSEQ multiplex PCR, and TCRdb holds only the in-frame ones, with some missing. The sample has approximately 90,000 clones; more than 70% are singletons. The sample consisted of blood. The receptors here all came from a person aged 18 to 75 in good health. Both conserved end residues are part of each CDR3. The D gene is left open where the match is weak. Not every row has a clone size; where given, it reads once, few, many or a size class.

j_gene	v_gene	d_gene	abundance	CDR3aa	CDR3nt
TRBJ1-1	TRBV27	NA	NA	CASRHPGAEAFF	TGTGCCAGCAGGCATCCCGGGGCTGAAGCTTTCTTT
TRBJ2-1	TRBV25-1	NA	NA	CASTSDNEQFF	TGTGCCAGCACCTCAGACAATGAGCAGTTCTTC
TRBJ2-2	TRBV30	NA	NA	CAWTWGSGELFF	TGTGCCTGGACCTGGGGGTCCGGGGAGCTGTTTTTT
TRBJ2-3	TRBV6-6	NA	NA	CASSYADRGGGDTQYF	TGTGCCAGCAGTTACGCCGACAGGGGAGGGGGAGATACGCAGTATTTT
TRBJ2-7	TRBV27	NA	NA	CASSLTQRAAYEQYF	TGTGCCAGCAGTTTAACTCAGAGAGCAGCCTACGAGCAGTACTTC
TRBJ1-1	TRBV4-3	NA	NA	CASSQDRGLNTEAFF	TGCGCCAGCAGCCAAGATCGGGGACTAAACACTGAAGCTTTCTTT
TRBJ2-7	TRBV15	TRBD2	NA	CATSATPSGTYEQYF	TGTGCCACCAGCGCAACCCCTAGCGGGACCTACGAGCAGTACTTC
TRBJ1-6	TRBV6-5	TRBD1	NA	CASSYDPGQGGSPLHF	TGTGCCAGCAGTTACGACCCTGGACAGGGGGGTTCACCCCTCCACTTT
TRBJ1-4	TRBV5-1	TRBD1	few	CASSLQGAYNEKLFF	TGCGCCAGCAGCTTACAGGGGGCTTATAATGAAAAACTGTTTTTT
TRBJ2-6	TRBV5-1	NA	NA	CASSVVLSGANVLTF	TGCGCCAGCAGCGTGGTCCTCTCTGGGGCCAACGTCCTGACTTTC
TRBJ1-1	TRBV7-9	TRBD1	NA	CASSRDRGTEAFF	TGTGCCAGCAGCCGGGACAGGGGTACTGAAGCTTTCTTT
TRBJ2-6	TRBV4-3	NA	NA	CASSQDWGGPGTGALGPNVLTF	TGCGCCAGCAGCCAAGATTGGGGGGGCCCCGGGACAGGAGCTCTCGGGCCCAACGTCCTGACTTTC
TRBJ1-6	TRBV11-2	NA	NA	CASSPRNSPLHF	TGTGCCAGCAGCCCTCGCAACTCACCCCTCCACTTT
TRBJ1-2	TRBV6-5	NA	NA	CASSYGQYYGYTF	TGTGCCAGCAGTTACGGGCAGTACTATGGCTACACCTTC
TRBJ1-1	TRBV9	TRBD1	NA	CASSVARDRTNTEAFF	TGTGCCAGCAGCGTTGCAAGGGACAGAACGAACACTGAAGCTTTCTTT